This is a list of T cell receptor beta chains from one sample in a study of T-cell memory formation after mild COVID-19. One entry per CDR3 protein results from TCRdb running MiXCR on the 5' RACE reads. The table records approximately 500,000 distinct CDR3 sequences, roughly 25% of them present only once. Source material: PBMCs or a T cell subset sorted from them (not recorded which). These receptors were collected from an adult woman who had mild COVID-19 (a few samples of this study predate the infection). Cell type and time point are not known. The conserved cysteine and the conserved F or W are not part of the CDR3 here. The size of a clone is reported for some rows only, either as once, few or many, or as a class for expanded clones.

V: TRBV4-3; length: 12; size: few; J: TRBJ2-2; CDR3: ASSIGWYTGELF
V: TRBV29-1; length: 16; size: few; J: TRBJ2-1; CDR3: SVVGLAGAPSSYNEQF
V: TRBV12-3/TRBV12-4; length: 14; size: few; J: TRBJ2-3; CDR3: ASSLGRIAGTDTQY
V: TRBV5-1; length: 13; size: -; J: TRBJ1-2; CDR3: ASSWLDIGDYGYT
V: TRBV12-3/TRBV12-4; length: 13; size: -; J: TRBJ1-5; CDR3: ASSLSGVDRQPQH
V: TRBV5-1; length: 14; size: -; J: TRBJ2-3; CDR3: ASSLGIQSGTDTQY
V: TRBV4-2; length: 15; size: -; J: TRBJ2-5; CDR3: ASSALTSGQDRETQY
V: TRBV29-1; length: 10; size: -; J: TRBJ2-1; CDR3: SVEGVAPWRF
V: TRBV6-5; length: 12; size: -; J: TRBJ2-5; CDR3: ASSWDRGRGTQY
V: TRBV3-1; length: 12; size: -; J: TRBJ2-5; CDR3: ASSLTSGKETQY
V: TRBV11-2; length: 11; size: -; J: TRBJ2-1; CDR3: ASSLQGVPEQF
V: TRBV15; length: 15; size: -; J: TRBJ1-1; CDR3: ATSRVDPPQGRTEAF
V: TRBV5-1; length: 15; size: few; J: TRBJ1-1; CDR3: ASSLAKDSRKDAEAF
V: TRBV6-6; length: 12; size: few; J: TRBJ1-5; CDR3: ASVEHYSNQPQH
V: TRBV3-1; length: 13; size: -; J: TRBJ2-7; CDR3: ASSLRTSGRYEQY
V: TRBV24-1; length: 13; size: -; J: TRBJ2-5; CDR3: ATSDHTRREETQY
V: TRBV4-1; length: 14; size: few; J: TRBJ1-3; CDR3: ASSPTGPSSGNTIY
V: TRBV28; length: 13; size: -; J: TRBJ1-1; CDR3: ASSSGVPFSLAAF
V: TRBV30; length: 10; size: few; J: TRBJ1-1; CDR3: ARGHPNTEAF
V: TRBV29-1; length: 10; size: few; J: TRBJ2-5; CDR3: SVEGLSETQY
V: TRBV24-1; length: 14; size: few; J: TRBJ2-1; CDR3: ATSDLLPSGSSEQF
V: TRBV2; length: 12; size: few; J: TRBJ2-7; CDR3: ASSARDRAHEQY
V: TRBV27; length: 11; size: few; J: TRBJ2-5; CDR3: ASSRDREGTQY
V: TRBV4-2; length: 14; size: -; J: TRBJ2-1; CDR3: ASSPGGQGSYNEQF
V: TRBV4-1; length: 11; size: few; J: TRBJ1-1; CDR3: ASSQARGTEAF
V: TRBV14; length: 12; size: -; J: TRBJ2-1; CDR3: ASSQPGQYNEQF
V: TRBV19; length: 13; size: -; J: TRBJ2-6; CDR3: ASSWGLSGANVLT
V: TRBV12-3/TRBV12-4; length: 13; size: few; J: TRBJ2-1; CDR3: ASKSERGGNNEQF
V: TRBV12-3/TRBV12-4; length: 12; size: few; J: TRBJ2-7; CDR3: ASTPLAGVNEQY
V: TRBV7-2; length: 13; size: -; J: TRBJ1-3; CDR3: ASSSRTAVGNTIY
V: TRBV19; length: 13; size: few; J: TRBJ2-2; CDR3: ASSPPGGGSGELF
V: TRBV29-1; length: 9; size: few; J: TRBJ2-4; CDR3: SVSTGSIQY
V: TRBV27; length: 14; size: few; J: TRBJ2-7; CDR3: ASSFAPGTEPYEQY
V: TRBV2; length: 11; size: -; J: TRBJ2-7; CDR3: ASIGTLTYEQY
V: TRBV6-2/TRBV6-3; length: 13; size: -; J: TRBJ1-1; CDR3: ASSSGRGRNTEAF
V: TRBV6-5; length: 14; size: few; J: TRBJ2-3; CDR3: ASSFVAGGRADTQY
V: TRBV2; length: 13; size: -; J: TRBJ1-6; CDR3: AISPGSAYNSPLH
V: TRBV29-1; length: 9; size: few; J: TRBJ2-7; CDR3: SVDRGYEQY
V: TRBV29-1; length: 11; size: -; J: TRBJ2-5; CDR3: SAEEGYQETQY
V: TRBV5-6; length: 13; size: once; J: TRBJ1-1; CDR3: ASSFWTGGYTEAF
V: TRBV4-1; length: 13; size: few; J: TRBJ2-1; CDR3: ASSQGGTHYNEQF
V: TRBV2; length: 11; size: few; J: TRBJ2-7; CDR3: ASSSGGIRTRY
V: TRBV6-5; length: 17; size: few; J: TRBJ2-1; CDR3: ASSYSSRVAGEPYNEQF
V: TRBV12-3/TRBV12-4; length: 11; size: -; J: TRBJ1-5; CDR3: ASSLARVQPQH
V: TRBV20-1; length: 12; size: -; J: TRBJ1-5; CDR3: SARDGGSSQPQH
V: TRBV25-1; length: 13; size: -; J: TRBJ2-3; CDR3: ASSEYGGASDTQY
V: TRBV5-6; length: 13; size: few; J: TRBJ2-7; CDR3: ASSPTSGDVYEQY
V: TRBV20-1; length: 15; size: -; J: TRBJ2-3; CDR3: SAQKATSGRVGDTQY
V: TRBV6-5; length: 11; size: -; J: TRBJ2-7; CDR3: ASSTGWAYEQY
V: TRBV7-7; length: 14; size: few; J: TRBJ2-1; CDR3: ASSLGAGTSYNEQF
V: TRBV4-3; length: 14; size: -; J: TRBJ2-1; CDR3: ASSQAWFGSYNEQF
V: TRBV20-1; length: 12; size: -; J: TRBJ1-2; CDR3: SPVGGDKDYGYT
V: TRBV29-1; length: 10; size: -; J: TRBJ2-7; CDR3: SVEHGSYEQY
V: TRBV20-1; length: 12; size: few; J: TRBJ2-7; CDR3: SARGAGASYEQY
V: TRBV12-3/TRBV12-4; length: 9; size: -; J: TRBJ1-4; CDR3: ASSLGLGLF
V: TRBV12-3/TRBV12-4; length: 10; size: -; J: TRBJ1-4; CDR3: ASSPRGGELF
V: TRBV6-1; length: 11; size: few; J: TRBJ2-5; CDR3: ASSEGRGETQY